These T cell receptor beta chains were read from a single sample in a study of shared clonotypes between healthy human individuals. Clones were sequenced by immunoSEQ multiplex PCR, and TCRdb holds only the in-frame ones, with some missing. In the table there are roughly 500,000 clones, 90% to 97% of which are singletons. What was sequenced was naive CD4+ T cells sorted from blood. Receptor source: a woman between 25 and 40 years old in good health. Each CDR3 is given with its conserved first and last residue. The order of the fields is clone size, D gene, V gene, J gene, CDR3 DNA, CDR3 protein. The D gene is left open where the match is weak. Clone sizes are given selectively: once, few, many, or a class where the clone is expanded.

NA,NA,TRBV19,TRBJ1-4,TGTGCCAGTAGTGGGTGGCAGATCAATAATGAAAAACTGTTTTTT,CASSGWQINNEKLFF
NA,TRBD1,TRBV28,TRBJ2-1,TGTGCCAGCAGTCTTACTGAATGGACAGGGAGGAATGAGCAGTTCTTC,CASSLTEWTGRNEQFF
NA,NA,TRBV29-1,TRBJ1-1,TGCAGCGTTCACGACTTGCCCATGAACACTGAAGCTTTCTTT,CSVHDLPMNTEAFF
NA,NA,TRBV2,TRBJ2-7,TGTGCCAGCAGTAAGGCCTACGCCTCCTACGAGCAGTACTTC,CASSKAYASYEQYF
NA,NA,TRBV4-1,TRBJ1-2,TGCGCCAGCAGCCTCTCGGACAGACCATCCACCGCTGGCTACACCTTC,CASSLSDRPSTAGYTF
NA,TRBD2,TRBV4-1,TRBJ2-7,TGCGCCAGCAGCCAGACTAGCGGGAGGGAGTACGAGCAGTACTTC,CASSQTSGREYEQYF
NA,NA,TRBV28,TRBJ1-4,TGTGCCAGCAGTTTCGTCCCGGGACACTCCTTGGGGGAAAAACTGTTTTTT,CASSFVPGHSLGEKLFF
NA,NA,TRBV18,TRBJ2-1,TGTGCCAGCTCACGCCAGGGTAACAATGAGCAGTTCTTC,CASSRQGNNEQFF
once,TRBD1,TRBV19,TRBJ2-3,TGTGCCAGTAGGACAAGTGTTACAGGGGAGACGCAGTATTTT,CASRTSVTGETQYF
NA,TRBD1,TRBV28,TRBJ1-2,TGTGCCAGCAGCCCTGGGACAGGGGGCAGTGGCTACACCTTC,CASSPGTGGSGYTF
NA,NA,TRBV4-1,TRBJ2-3,TGCGCCAGCAGCCGGGCCTTTGGCGGGGTCACAGATACGCAGTATTTT,CASSRAFGGVTDTQYF
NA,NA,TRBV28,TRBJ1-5,TGTGCCAGCAGTTTATGGTCCGGGGACGACGTCAATCAGCCCCAGCATTTT,CASSLWSGDDVNQPQHF
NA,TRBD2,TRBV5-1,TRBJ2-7,TGCGCCAGCAGCTTTTTGACGGGAGGGCCATACGAGCAGTACTTC,CASSFLTGGPYEQYF
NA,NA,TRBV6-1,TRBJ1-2,TGTGCCAGCAGTGCAGGACCCCGTGGCTATGGCTACACCTTC,CASSAGPRGYGYTF
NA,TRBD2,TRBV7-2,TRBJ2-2,TGTGCCAGCAGCTTAGGGAGGGCTAGCGGAACCGGGGAGCTGTTTTTT,CASSLGRASGTGELFF
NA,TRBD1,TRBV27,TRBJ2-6,TGTGCCAGCTCCCGGTCCGTATCGATGGACAGGGGTATTTCTGGGGCCAACGTCCTGACTTTC,CASSRSVSMDRGISGANVLTF
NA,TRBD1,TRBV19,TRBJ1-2,TGTGCCAGTAGCGCCGTGGACAGGGGGACATTCAACTATGGCTACACCTTC,CASSAVDRGTFNYGYTF
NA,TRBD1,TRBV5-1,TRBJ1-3,TGCGCCAGCAGCTTGGATGGACAGGGTCCCCCGGTCGTTGGAAACACCATATATTTT,CASSLDGQGPPVVGNTIYF
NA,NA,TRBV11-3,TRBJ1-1,TGTGCCAGCAGCCAAGGGGCAGGGGCGAACACTGAAGCTTTCTTT,CASSQGAGANTEAFF
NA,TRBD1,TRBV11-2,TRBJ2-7,TGTGCCAGCAGCTTTTACAGGGGAAGCGAGCAGTACTTC,CASSFYRGSEQYF
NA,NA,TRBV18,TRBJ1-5,TGTGCCAGCTCAATGGCAGCTGATAGCAATCAGCCCCAGCATTTT,CASSMAADSNQPQHF
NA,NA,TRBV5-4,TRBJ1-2,TGTGCCAGCAGCTTAGGCCGCCAATACTATGGCTACACCTTC,CASSLGRQYYGYTF
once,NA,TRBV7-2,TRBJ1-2,TGTGCCAGCAGCCAAGAGAACTATGGCTACACCTTC,CASSQENYGYTF
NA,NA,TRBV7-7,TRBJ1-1,TGTGCCAGCAGCTTAAGGGAGAACACTGAAGCTTTCTTT,CASSLRENTEAFF
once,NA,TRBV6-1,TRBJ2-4,TGTGCCAGCAGTGTACAGGGACGACTTACCAAAAACATTCAGTACTTC,CASSVQGRLTKNIQYF
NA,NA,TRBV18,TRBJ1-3,TGTGCCAGCTCACCAGCGTCTAGCTCTGGAAACACCATATATTTT,CASSPASSSGNTIYF
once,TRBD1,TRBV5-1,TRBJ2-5,TGCGCCAGCAGCGTCACAGGGGGCGGGGAGACCCAGTACTTC,CASSVTGGGETQYF
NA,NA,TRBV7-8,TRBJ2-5,TGTGCCAGCAGCCCCTGGTCGCCGGGGGAGGAGACCCAGTACTTC,CASSPWSPGEETQYF
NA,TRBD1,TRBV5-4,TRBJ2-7,TGTGCCAGCAGCCCAAGCGCGGGACAGGGGAGTGAGCAGTACTTC,CASSPSAGQGSEQYF
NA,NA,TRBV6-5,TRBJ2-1,TGTGCCAGCAGTATCGACCGCAGCTCCTACAATGAGCAGTTCTTC,CASSIDRSSYNEQFF
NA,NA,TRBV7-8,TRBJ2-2,TGTGCCAGCAGCTTATTCCGGTTTCTGGACACCGGGGAGCTGTTTTTT,CASSLFRFLDTGELFF
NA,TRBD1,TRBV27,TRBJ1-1,TGTGCCAGCAGTTTAAACAGGGGGCGACTTAAGAACACTGAAGCTTTCTTT,CASSLNRGRLKNTEAFF
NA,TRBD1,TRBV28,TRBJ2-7,TGTGCCAGCAGTAGAGGGACAGGAGATCCCTACGAGCAGTACTTC,CASSRGTGDPYEQYF
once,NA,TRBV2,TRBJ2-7,TGTGCCAGCAGGAATAGTGGCTGGGGGTACGAGCAGTACTTC,CASRNSGWGYEQYF
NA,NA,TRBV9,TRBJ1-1,TGTGCCAGCAGCCAACAACAGGGACTGAACACTGAAGCTTTCTTT,CASSQQQGLNTEAFF
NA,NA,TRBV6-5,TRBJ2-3,TGTGCCAGCAGTTACAATAGGGGTACAGATACGCAGTATTTT,CASSYNRGTDTQYF
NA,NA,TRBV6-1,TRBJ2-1,TGTGCCAGCAGTTTCACAGGGTCCAATGAGCAGTTCTTC,CASSFTGSNEQFF
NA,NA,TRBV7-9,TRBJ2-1,TGTGCCAGCAGCCCGCGGGGGCTTTCCTACAATGAGCAGTTCTTC,CASSPRGLSYNEQFF
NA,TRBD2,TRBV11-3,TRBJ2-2,TGTGCCAGCAGCCTCGGACTAGCGGGAGGGGTGAACACCGGGGAGCTGTTTTTT,CASSLGLAGGVNTGELFF
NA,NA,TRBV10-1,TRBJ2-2,TGCGCCAGCAGTGACGCTAAAATGAACACCGGGGAGCTGTTTTTT,CASSDAKMNTGELFF
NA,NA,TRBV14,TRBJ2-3,TGTGCCAGCAGTATTGAGCTCCGCACAGATACGCAGTATTTT,CASSIELRTDTQYF
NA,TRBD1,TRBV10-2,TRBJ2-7,TGCGCCAGCAGACCGGGACAGGGGAGGGGCGAGCAGTACTTC,CASRPGQGRGEQYF
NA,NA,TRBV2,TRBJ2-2,TGTGCCAGCACGGGAGAGAACACCGGGGAGCTGTTTTTT,CASTGENTGELFF
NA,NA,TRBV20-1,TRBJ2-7,TGCAGTGCTAGCGCGCCGGCGGAGCAGTACTTC,CSASAPAEQYF
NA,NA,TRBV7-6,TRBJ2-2,TGTGCCAGCAGCTTAGAAGGCTCCGGGGAGCTGTTTTTT,CASSLEGSGELFF
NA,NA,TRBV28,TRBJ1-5,TGTGCCAGCAGGCCTCCGGGGGTTGGGGACCAGCCCCAGCATTTT,CASRPPGVGDQPQHF
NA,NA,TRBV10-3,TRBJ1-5,TGTGCCATCTCTCAGGACGGTAGCAATCAGCCCCAGCATTTT,CAISQDGSNQPQHF
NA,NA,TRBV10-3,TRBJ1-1,TGTGCCATCAGGCAGGGTCCGGGCACTGAAGCTTTCTTT,CAIRQGPGTEAFF
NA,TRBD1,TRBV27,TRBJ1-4,TGTGCCAGCAGAACCCTACGCCTCCGGGACAGGGGGCAGGATGAAAAACTGTTTTTT,CASRTLRLRDRGQDEKLFF
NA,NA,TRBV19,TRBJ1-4,TGTGCCAGTAGTACACCGGAGGGTAACAATGAAAAACTGTTTTTT,CASSTPEGNNEKLFF
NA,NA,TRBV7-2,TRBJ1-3,TGTGCCAGCAGCCCCCAGAACTCTGGAAACACCATATATTTT,CASSPQNSGNTIYF
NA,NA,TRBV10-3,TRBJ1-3,TGTGCCATCAGTGAGCAAGAGGGTGACACCATATATTTT,CAISEQEGDTIYF
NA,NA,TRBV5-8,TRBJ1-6,TGTGCCAGCTTGGGGGGCACGGGGTATTCACCCCTCCACTTT,CASLGGTGYSPLHF
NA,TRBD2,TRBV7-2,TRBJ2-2,TGTGCCAGCAGCCCGACTAGCGGGAGGGCCGGGGAGCTGTTTTTT,CASSPTSGRAGELFF
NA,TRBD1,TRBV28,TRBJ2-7,TGTGCCAGCAGTTTACTGGGACAGAGAGTCTACGAGCAGTACTTC,CASSLLGQRVYEQYF
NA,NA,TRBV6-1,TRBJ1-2,TGTGCCAGCAGTGACGTAGTTGGACGGCCGAATGGCTACACCTTC,CASSDVVGRPNGYTF
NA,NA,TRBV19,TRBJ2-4,TGTGCCAGTAGTCGTCAGAGCGGAAACATTCAGTACTTC,CASSRQSGNIQYF
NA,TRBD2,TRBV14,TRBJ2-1,TGTGCCAGCAGCCAAGACTTAGCGGGCAACAATGAGCAGTTCTTC,CASSQDLAGNNEQFF
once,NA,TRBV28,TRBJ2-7,TGTGCCAGCAGTTCCGCTGGCGGGGTCTCCTACGAGCAGTACTTC,CASSSAGGVSYEQYF